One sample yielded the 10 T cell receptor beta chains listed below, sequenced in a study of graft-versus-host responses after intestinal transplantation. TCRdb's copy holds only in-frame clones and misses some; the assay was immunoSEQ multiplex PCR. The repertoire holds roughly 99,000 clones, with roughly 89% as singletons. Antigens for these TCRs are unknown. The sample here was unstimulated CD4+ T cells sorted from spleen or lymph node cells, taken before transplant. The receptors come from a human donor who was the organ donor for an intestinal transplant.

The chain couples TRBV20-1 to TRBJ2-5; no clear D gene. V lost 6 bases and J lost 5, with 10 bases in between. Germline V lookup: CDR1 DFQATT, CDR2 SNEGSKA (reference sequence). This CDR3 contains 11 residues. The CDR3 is CSARPWETQYF. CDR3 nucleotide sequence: TGCAGTGCCCGTCCCTGGGAGACCCAGTACTTC.

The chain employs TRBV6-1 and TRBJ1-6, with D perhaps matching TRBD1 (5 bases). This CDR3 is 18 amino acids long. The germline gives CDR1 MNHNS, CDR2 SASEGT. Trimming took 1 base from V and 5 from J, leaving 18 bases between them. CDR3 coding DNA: TGTGCCAGCAGTGAAGGGCCGGACTTGGGGGGAGATAATTCACCCCTCCACTTT. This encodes CASSEGPDLGGDNSPLHF.

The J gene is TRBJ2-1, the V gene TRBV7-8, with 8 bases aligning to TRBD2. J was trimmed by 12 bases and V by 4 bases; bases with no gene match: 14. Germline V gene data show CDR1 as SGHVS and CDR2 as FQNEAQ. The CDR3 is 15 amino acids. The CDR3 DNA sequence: TGTGCCAGCAGCTCCTCCACTAGCGGACCGGCTAGGCAGTTCTTC. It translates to CASSSSTSGPARQFF.

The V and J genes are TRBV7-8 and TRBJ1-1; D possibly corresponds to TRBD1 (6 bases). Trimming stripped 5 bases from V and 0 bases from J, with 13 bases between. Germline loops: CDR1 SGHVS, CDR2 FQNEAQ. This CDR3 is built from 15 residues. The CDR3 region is CASSSPQGMNTEAFF. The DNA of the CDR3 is TGTGCCAGCAGCAGCCCTCAGGGGATGAACACTGAAGCTTTCTTT.

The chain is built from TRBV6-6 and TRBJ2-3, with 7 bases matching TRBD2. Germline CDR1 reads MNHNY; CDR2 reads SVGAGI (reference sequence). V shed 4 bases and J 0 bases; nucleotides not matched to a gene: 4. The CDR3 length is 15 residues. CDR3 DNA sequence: TGTGCCAGCAGTTCCCGACTAGCTAGCACAGATACGCAGTATTTT. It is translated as CASSSRLASTDTQYF.

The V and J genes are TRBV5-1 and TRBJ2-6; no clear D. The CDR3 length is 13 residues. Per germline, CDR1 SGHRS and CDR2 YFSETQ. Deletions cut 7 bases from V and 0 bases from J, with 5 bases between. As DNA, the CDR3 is TGCGCCAGCGACTTCTCTGGGGCCAACGTCCTGACTTTC. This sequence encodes CASDFSGANVLTF.

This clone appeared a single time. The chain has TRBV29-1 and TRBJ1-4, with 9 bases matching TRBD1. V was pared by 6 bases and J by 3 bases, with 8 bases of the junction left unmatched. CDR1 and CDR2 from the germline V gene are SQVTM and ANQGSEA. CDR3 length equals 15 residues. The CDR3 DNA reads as TGCAGCGTCAAGCGGAGGACAGGGGCTAATGAAAAACTGTTTTTT. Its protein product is CSVKRRTGANEKLFF.

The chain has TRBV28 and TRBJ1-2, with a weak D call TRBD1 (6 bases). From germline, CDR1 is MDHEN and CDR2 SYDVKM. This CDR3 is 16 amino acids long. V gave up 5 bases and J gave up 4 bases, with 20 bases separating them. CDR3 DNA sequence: TGTGCCAGCAGTAGCCTATTAGGGGGAGGCGTCTATGGCTACACCTTC. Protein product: CASSSLLGGGVYGYTF.

The CDR3, as DNA: TGTGCCAGCAGTTACTCAGAGTTGGGTTATGGAAACACCATATATTTT. It encodes CASSYSELGYGNTIYF. The chain couples TRBV6-5 to TRBJ1-3; D unclear. Trimming cost V 0 bases and J 3 bases, with 12 bases left between them. This CDR3 comprises 16 residues. From germline, CDR1 is MNHEY and CDR2 SVGAGI.

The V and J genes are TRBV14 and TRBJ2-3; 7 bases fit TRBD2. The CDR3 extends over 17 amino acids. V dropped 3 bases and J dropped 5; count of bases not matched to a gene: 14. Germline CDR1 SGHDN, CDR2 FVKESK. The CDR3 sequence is CASSHPDGREWIDTQYF. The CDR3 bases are TGTGCCAGCAGCCACCCCGACGGGCGGGAGTGGATAGATACGCAGTATTTT.